Below are 21 T cell receptor beta chains sequenced from a single sample in a study of blood T cell repertoires in COVID-19. Data came from immunoSEQ multiplex PCR; TCRdb stores just in-frame clones and leaves some out. The sample has some 490,000 clones, 70% to 90% seen once. Sequenced material: peripheral blood. These receptors were taken from a human donor in a cohort sampled during active COVID-19.

The rearrangement uses TRBV11-2 and TRBJ2-1; D is possibly TRBD1 (6 bases). From germline, CDR1 is SGHAT and CDR2 FQNNGV. V was cut by 5 bases and J by 5 bases, with 19 bases left in between. The CDR3 contains 16 residues. Here the CDR3 reads CASSPRGSGTNNEQFF. Here the CDR3 DNA reads TGTGCCAGCAGCCCTAGGGGGAGCGGAACCAACAATGAGCAGTTCTTC. The variable domain in full, completed from reference TRBV11-2 and TRBJ2-1, reads EAGVAQSPRYKIIEKRQSVAFWCNPISGHATLYWYQQILGQGPKLLIQFQNNGVVDDSQLPKDRFSAERLKGVDSTLKIQPAKLEDSAVYLCASSPRGSGTNNEQFFGPGTRLTVL.

CDR3 nucleotide sequence: TGTGCCAGCAGCTTTGGACAGGGCCACAATGAGCAGTTCTTC. This encodes CASSFGQGHNEQFF. This chain links TRBV7-3 with TRBJ2-1; 8 positions agree with TRBD1. The V gene's germline CDR1 is SGHTA and CDR2 FQGTGA. The junction had 3 bases not matched to a gene; V was cut back by 3 bases and J by 5 bases. The CDR3 is 14 residues long.

The genes are TRBV6-5 and TRBJ1-2; 8 bases agree with TRBD1. V shed 6 bases and J 0 bases; nucleotides not matched to a gene: 3. Germline V gives CDR1 MNHEY, CDR2 SVGAGI. This CDR3 is built from 14 residues. CDR3 sequence reads: CASSRDRTNYGYTF. The DNA for the CDR3 is TGTGCCAGCAGCCGGGACAGGACTAACTATGGCTACACCTTC.

The genes are TRBV10-2 and TRBJ2-7; 9 bases agree with TRBD2. Trimming cost V 6 bases and J 3 bases; bases outside gene matches: 3. CDR1 and CDR2 (germline): WSHSY, SAAADI. The CDR3 consists of 13 residues. CDR3 in amino acids: CASRREGRYEQYF. The CDR3 DNA follows: TGCGCCAGCAGGCGGGAGGGCCGCTACGAGCAGTACTTC.

The J gene is TRBJ2-2, the V gene TRBV29-1, with 9 bases fitting TRBD2. CDR1 is SQVTM and CDR2 is ANQGSEA in the germline V gene. J gave up 2 bases and V 5 bases, and 3 bases lay outside the gene matches. This CDR3 spans 14 amino acids. DNA for the CDR3: TGCAGCGTTTTAGCGGGAGCCAACACCGGGGAGCTGTTTTTT. Its translation: CSVLAGANTGELFF.

The V call is TRBV7-9, the J call TRBJ1-6, with 11 bases that match TRBD1. Per germline, CDR1 SEHNR and CDR2 FQNEAQ (reference sequence). The CDR3 is made up of 14 amino acids. V dropped 3 bases and J dropped 9; count of bases not matched to a gene: 1. The DNA for the CDR3 is TGTGCCAGCAGCTTGGACAGGGGGCTTTCACCCCTCCACTTT. It specifies CASSLDRGLSPLHF.

This clone showed up just once. The V and J genes are TRBV5-5 and TRBJ1-3; no reliable D call. Germline V gene sequence: CDR1 SGHKS, CDR2 YYEKEE (reference sequence). Trimming stripped 0 bases from V and 0 bases from J, with 10 bases between. This CDR3 region has 16 residues. The CDR3: CASSLGYINSGNTIYF. For the CDR3, the DNA is TGTGCCAGCAGCTTGGGGTACATTAACTCTGGAAACACCATATATTTT.

This clone was detected only a few times. The genes are TRBV11-2 and TRBJ1-5; D possibly corresponds to TRBD1 (6 bases). This CDR3 spans 15 amino acids. Germline CDR1 SGHAT, CDR2 FQNNGV. The germline V and J ends were trimmed by 3 bases and 3 bases, with 12 bases remaining between them. The CDR3 DNA reads TGTGCCAGCAGCTTTGCCACAGGGATCAATCAGCCCCAGCATTTT. Its translation is CASSFATGINQPQHF.

V gene TRBV4-2 combines with J gene TRBJ2-3; 9 bases are shared with TRBD2. The CDR3 spans 19 residues. Trimming took 0 bases from V and 3 from J; bases not matched to a gene: 13. The germline gives CDR1 LGHNA, CDR2 YNFKEQ. CDR3 in amino acids: CASSQEGLAGFGETDTQYF. The CDR3 nucleotides are TGTGCCAGCAGCCAAGAAGGCCTAGCGGGATTCGGGGAGACAGATACGCAGTATTTT.

V and J are TRBV7-6 and TRBJ2-5; D remains ambiguous. The germline V gene has CDR1 SGHVS and CDR2 FNYEAQ. The CDR3 totals 13 residues. Trimming took off 1 base at V and 5 bases at J, with 8 bases between the two ends. The CDR3: CASSLVYGETQYF. The CDR3 DNA is TGTGCCAGCAGCTTAGTATATGGCGAGACCCAGTACTTC.

The chain employs TRBV5-5 and TRBJ1-1; D is unclear. The V gene's germline CDR1 is SGHKS and CDR2 YYEKEE (reference sequence). The CDR3 extends over 13 amino acids. Trimming cost V 0 bases and J 7 bases, with 10 bases left between them. CDR3: CASSLVVVSEAFF. The CDR3 DNA is TGTGCCAGCAGCTTGGTTGTAGTGAGTGAAGCTTTCTTT.

The chain is built from TRBV20-1 and TRBJ2-2; 10 positions match TRBD2. This CDR3 is 16 amino acids long. Germline V gene sequence: CDR1 DFQATT, CDR2 SNEGSKA (reference sequence). Germline trimming cut 3 bases from V and 0 bases from J; bases unmatched to any gene: 4. The CDR3, as DNA: TGCAGTGCTAGTCTAGCGGGAGTAGCGAACACCGGGGAGCTGTTTTTT. Its protein product is CSASLAGVANTGELFF.

The V gene is TRBV6-5, the J gene TRBJ1-2; perhaps TRBD1 as D (6 bases). The V end lost 4 bases, the J end lost 3 bases, and 12 bases lay between the germline ends. Germline values: CDR1 MNHEY, CDR2 SVGAGI. The CDR3 extends over 14 amino acids. This chain's CDR3 is CASSSAGAHYGYTF. The DNA of the CDR3 is TGTGCCAGCAGTTCCGCAGGGGCGCACTATGGCTACACCTTC.

The V gene is TRBV3-1 (or the pseudogene TRBV3-2), the J gene TRBJ2-7; 7 bases are a match to TRBD2. Germline assignment: CDR1 LGHDT and CDR2 YNNKEL (reference sequence). The CDR3 loop spans 16 amino acids. V was clipped by 4 bases and J by 6 bases; unmatched bases: 15. In DNA form, the CDR3 reads TGTGCCAGCAGCCGATCGGGCGACAGCGGGACCTCCGAGCAGTACTTC. Translating it yields CASSRSGDSGTSEQYF.

This clone was counted a single time. This chain's CDR3 is CASSLLDSGGTEAFF. CDR3 DNA sequence: TGTGCCAGCAGCTTGTTGGACTCTGGTGGGACTGAAGCTTTCTTT. The chain has TRBV5-5 and TRBJ1-1; no clear D gene. CDR1 and CDR2 from the germline V gene are SGHKS and YYEKEE (reference sequence). Trimming took 1 base from V and 5 from J, leaving 15 bases between them. This CDR3 is 15 amino acids long.

V and J are TRBV6-5 and TRBJ1-1, with D maybe TRBD1 (5 bases). V was trimmed by 8 bases and J by 2 bases, leaving 9 bases between them. This CDR3 is built from 12 residues. Germline values: CDR1 MNHEY, CDR2 SVGAGI. CDR3 protein: CASADSNTEAFF. The CDR3 nucleotides are TGTGCCAGCGCCGACAGTAACACTGAAGCTTTCTTT.

The chain recombines TRBV30 with TRBJ2-2, with 9 bases aligning to TRBD1. The J segment lost 6 bases and the V segment lost 4 bases, leaving 9 bases of the junction unmatched. Germline CDR1 and CDR2: GTSNPN and SVGIG (reference sequence). The CDR3 has 15 amino acids. CDR3 region: CAWIHRDRDAGELFF. For the CDR3, the DNA is TGTGCCTGGATCCACCGGGACAGGGATGCCGGGGAGCTGTTTTTT. Variable domain in full (rest from reference TRBV30 and TRBJ2-2): SQTIHQWPATLVQPVGSPLSLECTVEGTSNPNLYWYRQAAGRGLQLLFYSVGIGQISSEVPQNLSASRPQDRQFILSSKKLLLSDSGFYLCAWIHRDRDAGELFFGEGSRLTVL.

The table lists this clone with a few counts. This chain connects TRBV7-8 to TRBJ1-6, with a tentative D call TRBD1 (6 bases). There are 14 residues in the CDR3. V shed 5 bases and J shed 7 bases, with 12 bases lying between them. Germline values: CDR1 SGHVS, CDR2 FQNEAQ. The CDR3 sequence is CASSTRQENSPLHF. Here the CDR3 DNA reads TGTGCCAGCAGCACCCGACAGGAGAATTCACCCCTCCACTTT.

This sequence joins TRBV28 and TRBJ2-7; TRBD2 might be the D (6 bases). The CDR3 covers 14 residues. V was clipped by 3 bases and J by 3 bases, with 12 bases between them. Germline loops: CDR1 MDHEN, CDR2 SYDVKM. This CDR3 is CASSFREKFYEQYF. In DNA, the CDR3 is TGTGCCAGCAGTTTTCGGGAGAAGTTCTACGAGCAGTACTTC. Full variable domain (outside the CDR3, taken from reference TRBV28 and TRBJ2-7): DVKVTQSSRYLVKRTGEKVFLECVQDMDHENMFWYRQDPGLGLRLIYFSYDVKMKEKGDIPEGYSVSREKKERFSLILESASTNQTSMYLCASSFREKFYEQYFGPGTRLTVT.

This clone was recorded a few times. This sequence joins TRBV18 and TRBJ2-5; D possibly corresponds to TRBD2 (5 bases). Germline V gene lookup returns CDR1 KGHSH and CDR2 LQKENI. V lost 6 bases and J lost 5, with 19 bases in between. The CDR3 runs to 15 residues. CDR3 DNA: TGTGCCAGCTCCCCGCCCCGGGCCAGGAGGGAGACCCAGTACTTC. Translation gives CASSPPRARRETQYF.

This clone was seen repeatedly, ten times or more. The J gene is TRBJ1-6, the V gene TRBV27; D is unclear. From germline, CDR1 is MNHEY and CDR2 SMNVEV (reference sequence). V lost 2 bases and J lost 5, with 7 bases in between. The CDR3 sequence is 14 residues long. In DNA, the CDR3 is TGTGCCAGCAGTTTAATGGCCCATAATTCACCCCTCCACTTT. Protein sequence: CASSLMAHNSPLHF.